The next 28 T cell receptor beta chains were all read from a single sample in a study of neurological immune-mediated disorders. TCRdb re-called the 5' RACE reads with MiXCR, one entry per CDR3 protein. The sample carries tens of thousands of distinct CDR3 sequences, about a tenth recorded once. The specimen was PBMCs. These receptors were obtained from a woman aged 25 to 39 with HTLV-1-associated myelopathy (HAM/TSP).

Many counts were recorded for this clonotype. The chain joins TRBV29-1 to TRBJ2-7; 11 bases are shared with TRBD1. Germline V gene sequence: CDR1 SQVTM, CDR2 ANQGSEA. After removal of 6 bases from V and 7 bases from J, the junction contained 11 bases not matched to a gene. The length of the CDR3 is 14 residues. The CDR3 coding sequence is TGCAGCGTCGGAATGGGACAGGGGGTTACTGAGCAGTACTTC. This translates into CSVGMGQGVTEQYF.

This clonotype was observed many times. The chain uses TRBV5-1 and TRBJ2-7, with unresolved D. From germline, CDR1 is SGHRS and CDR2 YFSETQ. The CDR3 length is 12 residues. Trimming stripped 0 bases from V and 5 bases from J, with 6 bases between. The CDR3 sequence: CASSLAGNEQYF. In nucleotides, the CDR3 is TGCGCCAGCAGCTTGGCCGGCAACGAGCAGTACTTC.

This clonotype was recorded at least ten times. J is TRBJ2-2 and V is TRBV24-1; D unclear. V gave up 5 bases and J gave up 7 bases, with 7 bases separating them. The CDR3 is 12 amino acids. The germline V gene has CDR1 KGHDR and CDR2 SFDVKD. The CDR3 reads CATSVVSGELFF. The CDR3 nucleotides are TGTGCCACCAGTGTCGTAAGCGGGGAGCTGTTTTTT.

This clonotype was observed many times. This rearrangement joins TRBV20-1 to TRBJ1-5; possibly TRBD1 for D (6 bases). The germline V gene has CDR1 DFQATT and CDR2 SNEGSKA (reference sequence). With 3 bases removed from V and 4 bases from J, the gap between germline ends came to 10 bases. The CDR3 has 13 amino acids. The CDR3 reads CSASRTANQPQHF. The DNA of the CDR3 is TGCAGTGCTAGCCGGACAGCTAATCAGCCCCAGCATTTT.

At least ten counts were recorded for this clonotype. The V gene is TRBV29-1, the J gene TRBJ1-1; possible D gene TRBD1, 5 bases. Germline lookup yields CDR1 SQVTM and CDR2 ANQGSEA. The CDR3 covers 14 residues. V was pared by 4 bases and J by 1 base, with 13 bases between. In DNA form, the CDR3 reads TGCAGCGTTGTCTCCCCGGGGGGGAACACTGAAGCTTTCTTT. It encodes CSVVSPGGNTEAFF.

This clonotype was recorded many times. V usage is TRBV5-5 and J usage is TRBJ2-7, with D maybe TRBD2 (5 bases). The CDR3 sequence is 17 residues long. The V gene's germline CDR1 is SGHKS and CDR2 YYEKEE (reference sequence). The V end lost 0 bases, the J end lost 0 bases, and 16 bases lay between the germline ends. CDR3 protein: CASSLGGYKVSSYEQYF. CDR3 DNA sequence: TGTGCCAGCAGCTTGGGAGGGTATAAGGTGAGCTCCTACGAGCAGTACTTC. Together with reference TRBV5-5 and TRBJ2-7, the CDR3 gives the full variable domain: DAGVTQSPTHLIKTRGQQVTLRCSPISGHKSVSWYQQVLGQGPQFIFQYYEKEERGRGNFPDRFSARQFPNYSSELNVNALLLGDSALYLCASSLGGYKVSSYEQYFGPGTRLTVT.

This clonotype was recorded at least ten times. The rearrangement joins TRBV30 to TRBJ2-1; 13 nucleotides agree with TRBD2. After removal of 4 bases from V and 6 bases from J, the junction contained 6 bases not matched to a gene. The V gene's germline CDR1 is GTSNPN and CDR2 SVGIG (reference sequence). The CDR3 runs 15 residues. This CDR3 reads CAWIRLAGGPNEQFF. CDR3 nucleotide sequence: TGTGCCTGGATAAGACTAGCGGGGGGACCCAATGAGCAGTTCTTC. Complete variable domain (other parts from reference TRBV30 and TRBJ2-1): SQTIHQWPATLVQPVGSPLSLECTVEGTSNPNLYWYRQAAGRGLQLLFYSVGIGQISSEVPQNLSASRPQDRQFILSSKKLLLSDSGFYLCAWIRLAGGPNEQFFGPGTRLTVL.

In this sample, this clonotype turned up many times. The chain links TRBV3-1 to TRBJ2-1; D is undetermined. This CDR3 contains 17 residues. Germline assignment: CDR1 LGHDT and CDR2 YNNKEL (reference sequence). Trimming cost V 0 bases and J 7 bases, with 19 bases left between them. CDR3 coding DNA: TGTGCCAGCAGCCAAGATCCCCGGACGAACCTGTATAATGAGCAGTTCTTC. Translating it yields CASSQDPRTNLYNEQFF.

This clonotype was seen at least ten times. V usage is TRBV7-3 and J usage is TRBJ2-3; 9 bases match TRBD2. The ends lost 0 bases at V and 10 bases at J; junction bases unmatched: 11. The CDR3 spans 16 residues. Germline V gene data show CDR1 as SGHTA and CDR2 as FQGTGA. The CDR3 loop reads CASSLTAGGPVFAQYF. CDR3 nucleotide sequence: TGTGCCAGCAGCTTAACGGCGGGGGGGCCAGTGTTTGCGCAGTATTTT.

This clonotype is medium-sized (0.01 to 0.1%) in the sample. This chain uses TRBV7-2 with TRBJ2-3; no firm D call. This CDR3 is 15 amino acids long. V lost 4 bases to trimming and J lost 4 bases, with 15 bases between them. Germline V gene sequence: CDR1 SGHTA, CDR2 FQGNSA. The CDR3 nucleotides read TGTGCCAGCAGCTCAAACCGGGCTGCGGCAGATACGCAGTATTTT. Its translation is CASSSNRAAADTQYF.

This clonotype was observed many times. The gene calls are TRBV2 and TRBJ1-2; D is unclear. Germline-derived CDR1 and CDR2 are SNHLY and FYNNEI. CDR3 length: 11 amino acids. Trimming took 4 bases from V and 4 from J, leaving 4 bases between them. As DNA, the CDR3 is TGTGCCAGCAGTGGGCTCTATGGCTACACCTTC. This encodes CASSGLYGYTF.

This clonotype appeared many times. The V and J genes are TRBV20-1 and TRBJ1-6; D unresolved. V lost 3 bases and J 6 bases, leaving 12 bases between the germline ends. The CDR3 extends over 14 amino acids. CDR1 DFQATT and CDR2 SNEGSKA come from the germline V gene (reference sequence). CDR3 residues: CSARIDGTNSPLHF. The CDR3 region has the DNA TGCAGTGCTAGGATCGATGGTACTAATTCACCCCTCCACTTT.

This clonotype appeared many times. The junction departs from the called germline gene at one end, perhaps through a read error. Here the CDR3 DNA reads TGTGCCAGCACCAACCGAATGACAGGGGGCAACCAGCCCCAGCATTTT. Translation gives CASTNRMTGGNQPQHF. The chain joins TRBV28 to TRBJ1-5, with TRBD1 matching 10 bases. Germline V gene data show CDR1 as MDHEN and CDR2 as SYDVKM. The CDR3 has 16 residues.

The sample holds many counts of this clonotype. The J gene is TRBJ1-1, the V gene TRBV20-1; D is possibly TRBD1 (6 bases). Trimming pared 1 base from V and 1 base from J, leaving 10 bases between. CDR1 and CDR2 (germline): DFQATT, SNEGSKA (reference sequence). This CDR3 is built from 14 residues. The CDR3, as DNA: TGCAGTGCTAGAGGGGGCAGGGGGAACACTGAAGCTTTCTTT. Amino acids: CSARGGRGNTEAFF.

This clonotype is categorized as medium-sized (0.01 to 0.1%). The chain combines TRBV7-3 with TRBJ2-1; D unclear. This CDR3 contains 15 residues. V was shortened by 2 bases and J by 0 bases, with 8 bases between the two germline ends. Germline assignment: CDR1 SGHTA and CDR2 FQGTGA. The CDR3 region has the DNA TGTGCCAGCAGCTTAGTCCCCGCCTCCTACAATGAGCAGTTCTTC. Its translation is CASSLVPASYNEQFF.

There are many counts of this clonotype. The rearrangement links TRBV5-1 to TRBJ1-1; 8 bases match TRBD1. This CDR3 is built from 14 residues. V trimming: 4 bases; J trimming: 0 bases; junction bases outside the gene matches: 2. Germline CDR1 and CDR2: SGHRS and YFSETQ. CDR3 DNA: TGCGCCAGCAGCGGACAGGGTATGAACACTGAAGCTTTCTTT. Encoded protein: CASSGQGMNTEAFF.

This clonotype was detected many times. The CDR3 DNA is TGTGCCAGCAAGGCAAGGGGGAGTGGGACAGGGGGCTTCGGGGAGCTGTTTTTT. Protein: CASKARGSGTGGFGELFF. This sequence joins TRBV6-1 and TRBJ2-2; 12 bases align to TRBD1. Germline lookup yields CDR1 MNHNS and CDR2 SASEGT. Trimming took 7 bases from V and 7 from J; bases not matched to a gene: 16. The CDR3 length is 18 residues.

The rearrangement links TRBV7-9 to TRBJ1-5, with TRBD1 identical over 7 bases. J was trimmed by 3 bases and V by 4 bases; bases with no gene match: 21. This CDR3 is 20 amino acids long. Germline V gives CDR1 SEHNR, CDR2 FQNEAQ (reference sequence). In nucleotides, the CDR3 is TGTGCCAGCAGCTCAGGGCACTTGACAGGGCCGAAAGATTCCAATCAGCCCCAGCATTTT. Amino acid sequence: CASSSGHLTGPKDSNQPQHF.

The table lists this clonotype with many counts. CDR3 sequence reads: CASSRQARTPWDGYTF. The CDR3 coding sequence is TGTGCCAGCAGTAGGCAAGCGCGGACCCCTTGGGACGGCTACACCTTC. The V call is TRBV6-5, the J call TRBJ1-2, with D tentatively TRBD1 (5 bases). CDR1 MNHEY and CDR2 SVGAGI come from the germline V gene. Trimming left V 5 bases short and J 8 bases short, with 24 bases between. This CDR3 comprises 16 residues.

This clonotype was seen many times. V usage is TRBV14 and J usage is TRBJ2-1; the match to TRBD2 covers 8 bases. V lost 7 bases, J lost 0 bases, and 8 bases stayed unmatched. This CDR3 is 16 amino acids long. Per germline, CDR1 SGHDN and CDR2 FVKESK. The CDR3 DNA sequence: TGTGCCAGCACGGTAATAGCGGGACCCTCCTACAATGAGCAGTTCTTC. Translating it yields CASTVIAGPSYNEQFF. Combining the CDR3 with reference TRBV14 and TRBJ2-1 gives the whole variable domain EAGVTQFPSHSVIEKGQTVTLRCDPISGHDNLYWYRRVMGKEIKFLLHFVKESKQDESGMPNNRFLAERTGGTYSTLKVQPAELEDSGVYFCASTVIAGPSYNEQFFGPGTRLTVL.

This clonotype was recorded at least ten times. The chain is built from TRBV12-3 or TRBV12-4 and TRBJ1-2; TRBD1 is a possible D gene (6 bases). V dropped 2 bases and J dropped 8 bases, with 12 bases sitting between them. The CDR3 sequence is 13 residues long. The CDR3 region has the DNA TGTGCCAGCAGTTTAACGGGGGGCGGAGGCTACACCTTC. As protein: CASSLTGGGGYTF.

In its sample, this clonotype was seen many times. CDR3 sequence (DNA): TGTGCCAGCAGCCTGGACAGGGGGCATTACGAGCAGTACTTC. Translating it yields CASSLDRGHYEQYF. The gene calls are TRBV7-2 and TRBJ2-7; 11 bases line up with TRBD1. With 5 bases clipped from V and 4 bases from J, the junction kept 4 bases outside the gene matches. Per the germline V gene, CDR1 is SGHTA and CDR2 is FQGNSA. CDR3 size: 14 residues.

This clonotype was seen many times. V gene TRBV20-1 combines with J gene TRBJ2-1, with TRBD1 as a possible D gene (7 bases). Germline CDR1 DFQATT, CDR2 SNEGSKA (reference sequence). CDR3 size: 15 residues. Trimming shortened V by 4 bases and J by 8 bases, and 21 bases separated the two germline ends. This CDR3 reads CSANHRRGPQDEQFF. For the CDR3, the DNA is TGCAGTGCTAATCATCGGAGGGGGCCCCAGGATGAGCAGTTCTTC.

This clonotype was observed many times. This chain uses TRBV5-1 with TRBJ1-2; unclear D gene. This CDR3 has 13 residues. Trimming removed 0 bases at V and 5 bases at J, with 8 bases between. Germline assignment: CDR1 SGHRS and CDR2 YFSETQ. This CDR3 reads CASSLAVAYGYTF. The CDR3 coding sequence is TGCGCCAGCAGCTTGGCAGTTGCTTATGGCTACACCTTC.

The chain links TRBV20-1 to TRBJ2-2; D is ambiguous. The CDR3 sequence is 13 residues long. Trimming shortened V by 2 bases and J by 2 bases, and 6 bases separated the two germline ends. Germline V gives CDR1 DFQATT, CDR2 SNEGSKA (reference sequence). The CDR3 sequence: CSARMANTGELFF. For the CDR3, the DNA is TGCAGTGCTAGAATGGCTAACACCGGGGAGCTGTTTTTT.

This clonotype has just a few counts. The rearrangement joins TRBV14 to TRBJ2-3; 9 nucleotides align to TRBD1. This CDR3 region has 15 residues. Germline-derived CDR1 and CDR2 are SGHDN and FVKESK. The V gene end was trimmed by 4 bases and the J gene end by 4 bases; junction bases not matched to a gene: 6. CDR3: CASSPHRGHADTQYF. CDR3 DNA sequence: TGTGCCAGCAGCCCACACAGGGGGCACGCAGATACGCAGTATTTT.

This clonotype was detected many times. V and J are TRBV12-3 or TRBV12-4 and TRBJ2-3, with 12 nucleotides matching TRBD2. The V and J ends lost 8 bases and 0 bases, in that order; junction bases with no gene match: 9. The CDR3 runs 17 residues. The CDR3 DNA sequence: TGTGCCAGCCGACTAGCGGGGGCAATTATAAGCACAGATACGCAGTATTTT. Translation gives CASRLAGAIISTDTQYF.

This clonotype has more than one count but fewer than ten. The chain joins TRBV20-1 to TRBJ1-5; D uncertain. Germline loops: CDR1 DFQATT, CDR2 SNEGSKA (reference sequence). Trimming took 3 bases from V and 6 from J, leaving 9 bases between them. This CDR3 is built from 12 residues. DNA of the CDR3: TGCAGTGCTAGCCCTGCGGGTCAGCCCCAGCATTTT. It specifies CSASPAGQPQHF.